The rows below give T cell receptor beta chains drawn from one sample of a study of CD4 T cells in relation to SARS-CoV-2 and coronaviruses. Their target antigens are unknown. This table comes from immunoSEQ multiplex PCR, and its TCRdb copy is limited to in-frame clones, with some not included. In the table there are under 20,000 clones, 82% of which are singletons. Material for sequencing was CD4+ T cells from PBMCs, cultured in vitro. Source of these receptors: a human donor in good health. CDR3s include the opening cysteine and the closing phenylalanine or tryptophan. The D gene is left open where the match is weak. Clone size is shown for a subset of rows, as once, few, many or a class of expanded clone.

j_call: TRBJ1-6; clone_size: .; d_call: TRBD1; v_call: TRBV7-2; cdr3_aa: CASSQPDRGSPLHF; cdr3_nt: TGTGCCAGCAGCCAACCGGACAGGGGCTCACCCCTCCACTTT
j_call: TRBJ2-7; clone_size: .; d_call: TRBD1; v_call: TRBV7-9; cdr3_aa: CASSLVETGGSYEQYF; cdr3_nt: TGTGCCAGCAGCTTAGTCGAGACAGGGGGTTCCTACGAGCAGTACTTC
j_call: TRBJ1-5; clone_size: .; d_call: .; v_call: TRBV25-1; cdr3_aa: CASSDLGYSNQPQHF; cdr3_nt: TGTGCCAGCAGTGATTTGGGGTATAGCAATCAGCCCCAGCATTTT
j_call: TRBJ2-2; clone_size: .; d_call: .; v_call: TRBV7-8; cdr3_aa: CASSLRERVNTGELFF; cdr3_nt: TGTGCCAGCAGCTTGAGGGAGAGGGTGAACACCGGGGAGCTGTTTTTT
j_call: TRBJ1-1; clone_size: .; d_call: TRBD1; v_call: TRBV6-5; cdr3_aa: CASIGQGAPKGEAFF; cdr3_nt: TGTGCCAGCATTGGACAGGGGGCGCCTAAAGGTGAAGCTTTCTTT
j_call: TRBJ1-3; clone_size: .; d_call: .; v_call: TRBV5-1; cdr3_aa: CASSLDGVLGGNTIYF; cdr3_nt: TGCGCCAGCAGCTTGGACGGTGTGCTAGGGGGAAACACCATATATTTT
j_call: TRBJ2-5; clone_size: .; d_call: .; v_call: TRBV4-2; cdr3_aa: CASSQDGGGEETQYF; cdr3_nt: TGTGCCAGCAGCCAAGATGGGGGGGGCGAGGAGACCCAGTACTTC
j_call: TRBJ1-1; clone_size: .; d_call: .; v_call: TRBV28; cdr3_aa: CASLDQPMNTEAFF; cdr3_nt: TGTGCCAGCCTCGATCAGCCAATGAACACTGAAGCTTTCTTT
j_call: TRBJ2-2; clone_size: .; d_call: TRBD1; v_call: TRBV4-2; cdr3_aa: CASSRAGGRAGELFF; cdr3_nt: TGTGCCAGCAGCCGGGCAGGGGGCAGGGCCGGGGAGCTGTTTTTT
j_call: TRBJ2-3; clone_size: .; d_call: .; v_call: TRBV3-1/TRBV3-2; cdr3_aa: CASSHSWDTQYF; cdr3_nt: TGTGCCAGCAGCCACTCCTGGGATACGCAGTATTTT
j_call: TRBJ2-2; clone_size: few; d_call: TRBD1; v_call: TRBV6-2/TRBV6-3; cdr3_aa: CASSGTGVRSGELFF; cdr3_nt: TGTGCCAGCAGTGGAACAGGGGTTCGTTCCGGGGAGCTGTTTTTT
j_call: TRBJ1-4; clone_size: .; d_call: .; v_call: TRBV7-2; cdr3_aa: CASSLGGLSEKLFF; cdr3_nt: TGTGCCAGCAGCTTAGGTGGGCTGAGTGAAAAACTGTTTTTT
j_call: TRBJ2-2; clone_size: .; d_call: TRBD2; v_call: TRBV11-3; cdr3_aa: CASSRGLAGGPRELFF; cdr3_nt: TGTGCCAGCAGCCGAGGACTAGCGGGAGGGCCGAGGGAGCTGTTTTTT
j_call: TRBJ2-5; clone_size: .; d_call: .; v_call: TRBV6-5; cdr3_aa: CASSYSGTPVGETQYF; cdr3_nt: TGTGCCAGCAGTTACTCCGGGACCCCAGTGGGGGAGACCCAGTACTTC
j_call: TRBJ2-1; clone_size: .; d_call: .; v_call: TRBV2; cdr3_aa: CASSGLANSYNEQFF; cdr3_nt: TGTGCCAGCAGTGGCCTAGCCAACTCCTACAATGAGCAGTTCTTC